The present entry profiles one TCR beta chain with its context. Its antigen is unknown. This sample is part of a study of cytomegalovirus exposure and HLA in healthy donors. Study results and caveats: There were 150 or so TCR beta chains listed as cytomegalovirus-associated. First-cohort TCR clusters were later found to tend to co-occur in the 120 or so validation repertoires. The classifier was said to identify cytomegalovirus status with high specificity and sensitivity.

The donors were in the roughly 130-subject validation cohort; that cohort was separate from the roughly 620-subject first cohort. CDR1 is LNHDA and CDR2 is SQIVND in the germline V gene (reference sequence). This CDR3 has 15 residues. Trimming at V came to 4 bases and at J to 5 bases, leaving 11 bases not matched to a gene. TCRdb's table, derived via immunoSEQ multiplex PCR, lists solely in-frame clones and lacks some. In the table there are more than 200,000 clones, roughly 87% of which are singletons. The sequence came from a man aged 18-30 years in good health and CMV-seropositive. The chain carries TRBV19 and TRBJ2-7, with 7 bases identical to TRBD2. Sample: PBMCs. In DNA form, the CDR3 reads TGTGCCAGTAGTACCCGACTAGCAGGTTCCGACGAGCAGTACTTC. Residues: CASSTRLAGSDEQYF.